This T cell receptor beta chain was identified in a study of cytomegalovirus exposure and HLA in healthy donors. Study findings and constraints: Compared with the roughly 700-donor mean, an Asian-associated ancestry cluster reportedly had fewer N-insertions, according to a later analysis.

In its sample, this clone was seen a few times. Antigen unknown. PCR involved 60 Vbeta and 13 Jbeta primers. In the study's own analysis: Unique TCR beta chains numbered roughly 84 million in a later analysis, with some 9.9 million shared. Only in-frame clones appear in the TCRdb table, and some are missing; sequencing was by immunoSEQ multiplex PCR. The V and J calls and clone size were taken over from that table, and D and trimming were inferred from the DNA. This sample has roughly 220,000 clones, with around 64% found just once. The sequence was obtained from a man aged 35 to 55 in good health and CMV-seropositive. The sequenced sample consisted of PBMCs.

Written as DNA, the CDR3 is TGTGCCAGCTCTGCAAACCAGGGGGAGCAGTACTTC. Translating it yields CASSANQGEQYF. V usage is TRBV18 and J usage is TRBJ2-5; 7 bases fit TRBD1. J was trimmed by 11 bases and V by 6 bases; bases with no gene match: 9. Germline V gene sequence: CDR1 KGHSH, CDR2 LQKENI. The CDR3 is made up of 12 amino acids.